The next 3 T cell receptor beta chains were all read from a single sample in a study of blood T cell repertoires in COVID-19. Sequencing was performed with immunoSEQ multiplex PCR; in TCRdb, only in-frame clones are kept and a portion is missing. The sample gives about 320,000 clones, about nine tenths of which show up once; roughly 5.2% is in the top ten. The sample consisted of PBMCs or T cells enriched from blood (not recorded which). These receptors originate from a man aged 55 to 70 who had recovered from COVID-19.

J is TRBJ1-2 and V is TRBV2, with TRBD1 matching over 7 bases. This CDR3 is 16 amino acids long. Germline loops: CDR1 SNHLY, CDR2 FYNNEI. Trimming removed 5 bases from V and 0 bases from J; junction bases left unmatched: 9. CDR3 sequence (DNA): TGTGCCAGCAGTAGGACAGGTTTAGGGGCTAACTATGGCTACACCTTC. Protein sequence: CASSRTGLGANYGYTF.

Notes on this clone: In the same sample, other DNA sequences code for this CDR3. The chain links TRBV28 to TRBJ2-7; D perhaps matches TRBD1 (5 bases). The length of the CDR3 is 12 residues. Germline V gene data show CDR1 as MDHEN and CDR2 as SYDVKM. V lost 2 bases, J lost 4 bases, and 6 bases lay in between. The chain's CDR3 is CASSLQGYEQYF. The CDR3 DNA sequence: TGTGCCAGCAGTTTACAGGGATACGAGCAGTACTTC.

The rearrangement uses TRBV4-2 and TRBJ1-2; no clear D gene. The CDR3 contains 17 residues. Germline CDR1 reads LGHNA; CDR2 reads YNFKEQ. V was cut by 3 bases and J by 7 bases, with 24 bases left in between. The CDR3 DNA reads as TGTGCCAGCAGCCAGGTAACCTCTCGATCCCGCGGCCGTGGCTACACCTTC. It yields the protein CASSQVTSRSRGRGYTF.